This passage covers 19 T cell receptor beta chains from one sample sequenced in a study of post-analysis software for immune sequencing data. Study-wide findings and caveats: Roughly 5 TRBV segments (TRBV5-6, TRBV5-1 and TRBV20-1 among them) occurred more frequently in patients than in controls.

Included in the TCR beta cDNA libraries were unique molecular identifiers. Using its own MiXCR run on the PCR reads, TCRdb lists one record per CDR3 protein. The sample lists approximately 630,000 distinct CDR3 sequences; 59% were seen once. No antigen has been assigned to these receptors. The sequenced sample consisted of blood. These receptors were taken from a girl aged 2 to 9 with multiple sclerosis.

The J gene is TRBJ2-3, the V gene TRBV20-1; TRBD2 matches at 11 bases. The germline CDR1 and CDR2 sequences are DFQATT and SNEGSKA (reference sequence). Trimming at V came to 6 bases and at J to 5 bases, leaving 13 bases not matched to a gene. The CDR3 contains 16 residues. The CDR3 DNA follows: TGCAGTGCCGCCCCCAAACTAGCGGGGGTGTTAGATACGCAGTATTTT. As protein: CSAAPKLAGVLDTQYF.

This rearrangement joins TRBV6-1 to TRBJ1-5; the D is unclear. There are 12 residues in the CDR3. The germline gives CDR1 MNHNS, CDR2 SASEGT. Trimming cost V 6 bases and J 7 bases, with 10 bases left between them. In DNA, the CDR3 is TGTGCCAGCAGAGGATGGGGACAGCCCCAGCATTTT. Translation: CASRGWGQPQHF.

This clonotype was picked up a small number of times. The genes are TRBV6-1 and TRBJ2-3; TRBD2 matches at 8 bases. Germline CDR1 and CDR2: MNHNS and SASEGT. V shed 5 bases, J shed 6 bases, and the junction held 10 bases outside the gene matches. This CDR3 contains 15 residues. CDR3 DNA sequence: TGTGCCAGCAGTCCCCGAGCGGGAGCGGTTGATACGCAGTATTTT. Protein product: CASSPRAGAVDTQYF.

This clonotype was picked up one time. The chain couples TRBV20-1 to TRBJ2-5, with D perhaps matching TRBD1 (5 bases). The V and J ends lost 0 bases and 5 bases respectively, with 13 bases between them. Looked up from germline, CDR1 is DFQATT and CDR2 is SNEGSKA (reference sequence). The CDR3 consists of 14 residues. This CDR3 is CSAREPQGMETQYF. CDR3 coding DNA: TGCAGTGCTAGAGAGCCTCAGGGTATGGAGACCCAGTACTTC.

The chain is built from TRBV12-3 or TRBV12-4 and TRBJ2-1; 11 bases map to TRBD2. This CDR3 is 15 amino acids long. Trimming at V came to 4 bases and at J to 9 bases, leaving 8 bases not matched to a gene. The DNA of the CDR3 is TGTGCCAGCAGTTCTTTTAGCGGGAGGGCCGGTGAGCAGTTCTTC. Translation gives CASSSFSGRAGEQFF.

The gene calls are TRBV5-1 and TRBJ2-5; D is perhaps TRBD1 or TRBD2 (6 bases each). The J call may be wrong; the DNA end is better matched by TRBJ2-7. Germline V gene sequence: CDR1 SGHRS, CDR2 YFSETQ. The CDR3 contains 18 residues. CDR3 in amino acids: CASSLVRGGGTTQGEQYF. The CDR3 DNA is TGCGCCAGCAGCTTGGTAAGGGGCGGCGGGACGACACAGGGCGAGCAGTACTTC.

This rearrangement joins TRBV20-1 to TRBJ2-3; D perhaps matches TRBD2 (5 bases). Germline V gene data show CDR1 as DFQATT and CDR2 as SNEGSKA (reference sequence). Trimming left V 2 bases short and J 0 bases short, with 12 bases between. The CDR3 runs 15 residues. CDR3 nucleotides: TGCAGTGCTAGAATAGCGCGGTCTAGCACAGATACGCAGTATTTT. This gives the protein CSARIARSSTDTQYF.

The chain is built from TRBV15 and TRBJ2-3; D uncertain. The CDR3 consists of 14 residues. The germline V gene has CDR1 LNHNV and CDR2 YYDKDF (reference sequence). V was shortened by 0 bases and J by 5 bases, with 9 bases between the two germline ends. The CDR3 loop reads CATSRDDHGDTQYF. The CDR3 DNA reads as TGTGCCACCAGCAGAGATGATCATGGAGATACGCAGTATTTT.

V usage is TRBV25-1 and J usage is TRBJ2-7, with 7 bases matching TRBD2. The CDR3 is made up of 15 amino acids. V lost 5 bases, J lost 4 bases, and 11 bases stayed unmatched. CDR1 and CDR2 from the germline V gene are MGHDK and SYGVNS. The CDR3 region has the DNA TGTGCCAGCAGTCACGCCGGGACTACCCTATACGAGCAGTACTTC. Amino acids: CASSHAGTTLYEQYF.

The V call is TRBV12-3 or TRBV12-4, the J call TRBJ1-2; no clear D gene. V lost 5 bases and J 7 bases, leaving 14 bases between the germline ends. The CDR3 length is 13 residues. The CDR3 DNA reads TGTGCCAGCAGTCCGAGACTAGATCTTGGCTACACCTTC. This sequence encodes CASSPRLDLGYTF.

The V call is TRBV4-1, the J call TRBJ2-7; perhaps TRBD2 as D (6 bases). This CDR3 has 14 residues. CDR1 and CDR2 from the germline V gene are MGHRA and YSYEKL. Trimming took off 5 bases at V and 2 bases at J, with 13 bases between the two ends. The CDR3 DNA follows: TGCGCCAGCAGCAGCCGGGACTGGCCCTACGAGCAGTACTTC. Protein sequence: CASSSRDWPYEQYF.

This chain connects TRBV7-2 to TRBJ2-3, with 11 bases aligning to TRBD2. CDR3 size: 18 residues. Trimming removed 1 base from V and 3 bases from J; junction bases left unmatched: 9. Germline V lookup: CDR1 SGHTA, CDR2 FQGNSA. The CDR3 loop reads CASSLGPLTSGGTDTQYF. In nucleotides, the CDR3 is TGTGCCAGCAGCTTAGGACCTCTTACTAGCGGGGGTACAGATACGCAGTATTTT.

The rearrangement uses TRBV12-3 or TRBV12-4 and TRBJ2-2; 9 positions agree with TRBD1. The trim removed 8 bases at V and 6 bases at J, leaving 7 bases unmatched. CDR3 length: 14 amino acids. The CDR3 DNA sequence: TGTGCCAGCGTCGGGACAGGGTTTGCCGGGGAGCTGTTTTTT. Its translation is CASVGTGFAGELFF.

J is TRBJ2-2 and V is TRBV29-1; TRBD2 matches 7 bases. Germline values: CDR1 SQVTM, CDR2 ANQGSEA. V was clipped by 6 bases and J by 4 bases; unmatched bases: 8. The CDR3 loop spans 14 amino acids. This CDR3 is CSVSGTPGTGELFF. The CDR3 region has the DNA TGCAGCGTCAGCGGGACCCCAGGCACCGGGGAGCTGTTTTTT.

Only one count was recorded for this clonotype. The chain is built from TRBV29-1 and TRBJ2-3; tentatively, D is TRBD1 or TRBD2 (5 bases each). Looked up from germline, CDR1 is SQVTM and CDR2 is ANQGSEA. Trimming left V 5 bases short and J 0 bases short, with 12 bases between. The CDR3 runs to 14 residues. DNA of the CDR3: TGCAGCGTTAATCTCAGGGACAGCACAGATACGCAGTATTTT. It is translated as CSVNLRDSTDTQYF.

The V gene is TRBV12-3 or TRBV12-4, the J gene TRBJ2-3; 7 nucleotides line up with TRBD2. The CDR3 totals 15 residues. J lost 2 bases, V lost 5 bases, and 7 bases had no gene match. The CDR3 here is CASSLIGGFTDTQYF. The CDR3 bases are TGTGCCAGCAGTCTGATCGGGGGGTTCACAGATACGCAGTATTTT.

A few counts support this clonotype. The chain joins TRBV2 to TRBJ1-6; D is possibly TRBD1 (5 bases). CDR3 size: 12 residues. Looked up from germline, CDR1 is SNHLY and CDR2 is FYNNEI. The V end was cut by 7 bases, the J end by 8 bases, with 9 bases between. Written as DNA, the CDR3 is TGTGCCAGCACCGAACAGGATTCACCCCTCCACTTT. Its translation: CASTEQDSPLHF.

The rearrangement links TRBV12-3 or TRBV12-4 to TRBJ2-7; D may be TRBD2 (6 bases). The ends were cut back, 3 bases at V and 4 bases at J, with 31 bases in the middle. The CDR3 is 20 amino acids. CDR3 loop: CASSFSGRPGLGRSEYEQYF. Here the CDR3 DNA reads TGTGCCAGCAGTTTTTCCGGGCGTCCCGGTCTAGGGAGGTCGGAATACGAGCAGTACTTC.

In its sample, this clonotype was seen a few times. The chain's CDR3 is CAIRDSGTPQETQYF. CDR3 bases: TGTGCCATCAGGGATAGCGGGACACCCCAAGAGACCCAGTACTTC. The rearrangement uses TRBV10-3 and TRBJ2-5; 8 bases are a match to TRBD2. The V segment lost 6 bases and the J segment 1 base; nucleotides outside the gene matches: 7. The CDR3 is made up of 15 amino acids. Germline V gene sequence: CDR1 ENHRY, CDR2 SYGVKD.